A single sample is the source of the 9 T cell receptor beta chains below, sequenced in a study of OX40 agonist ivuxolimab in advanced cancers. Repertoires were generated with immunoSEQ multiplex PCR, while TCRdb's copy carries only in-frame clones and drops some. The sample contains around 94,000 clones, approximately 85% of which appear only once. The sequencing used CD4+ or CD8+ T cells sorted from blood, collected in a trial of the OX40 agonist ivuxolimab. The receptor source for this set is an adult with an advanced solid tumor such as melanoma, head and neck, liver or kidney cancer.

This rearrangement joins TRBV6-5 to TRBJ1-1; the D is unclear. CDR1 and CDR2 from the germline V gene are MNHEY and SVGAGI. The CDR3 runs to 14 residues. V lost 2 bases to trimming and J lost 3 bases, with 10 bases between them. CDR3: CASSYTVRYTEAFF. The CDR3 region has the DNA TGTGCCAGCAGTTACACGGTCCGGTACACTGAAGCTTTCTTT.

The rearrangement uses TRBV18 and TRBJ2-2, with TRBD2 identical over 8 bases. In germline, CDR1 is KGHSH, CDR2 LQKENI. Trimming cost V 3 bases and J 6 bases; bases outside gene matches: 3. This CDR3 is 14 amino acids long. The CDR3 here is CASSPSGGPGELFF. As DNA, the CDR3 is TGTGCCAGCTCACCCAGCGGGGGCCCCGGGGAGCTGTTTTTT.

The rearrangement links TRBV6-5 to TRBJ2-1; 13 bases align to TRBD2. The CDR3 covers 15 residues. The V segment lost 6 bases and the J segment 7 bases; nucleotides outside the gene matches: 6. The germline V gene has CDR1 MNHEY and CDR2 SVGAGI. CDR3 in amino acids: CASSTSGRARNEQFF. The DNA for the CDR3 is TGTGCCAGCAGCACTAGCGGGAGGGCCAGGAATGAGCAGTTCTTC.

The chain joins TRBV28 to TRBJ1-1, with D unresolved. Germline CDR1 MDHEN, CDR2 SYDVKM. Deletions cut 2 bases from V and 11 bases from J, with 27 bases between. There are 17 residues in the CDR3. CDR3 in DNA: TGTGCCAGCAGTTTAAGTGGACTAGGCCATTTCGTAAAAGTGGCTTTCTTT. It encodes CASSLSGLGHFVKVAFF.

The J gene is TRBJ1-1, the V gene TRBV19, with unresolved D. The ends were cut back, 3 bases at V and 10 bases at J, with 15 bases in the middle. In germline, CDR1 is LNHDA, CDR2 SQIVND (reference sequence). The CDR3 is 13 amino acids. The CDR3, as DNA: TGTGCCAGTAGTATGCGGGAGAGGCCGGGAGCTTTCTTT. Amino acid sequence: CASSMRERPGAFF.

The chain uses TRBV2 and TRBJ2-7, with TRBD1 matching over 9 bases. Germline trimming cut 6 bases from V and 1 base from J; bases unmatched to any gene: 4. This CDR3 is built from 14 residues. Germline V gene lookup returns CDR1 SNHLY and CDR2 FYNNEI. The CDR3 protein is CASRTGGRSYEQYF. The DNA of the CDR3 is TGTGCCAGCAGGACAGGGGGTCGTTCCTACGAGCAGTACTTC.

The rearrangement links TRBV2 to TRBJ2-1; 8 bases map to TRBD2. CDR3 length: 19 amino acids. After removal of 5 bases from V and 7 bases from J, the junction contained 22 bases not matched to a gene. Looked up from germline, CDR1 is SNHLY and CDR2 is FYNNEI. CDR3 residues: CASSPRMGAGGLVENEQFF. CDR3 DNA: TGTGCCAGCAGTCCCCGAATGGGGGCGGGAGGACTAGTTGAGAATGAGCAGTTCTTC.

The chain couples TRBV7-3 to TRBJ2-1; 9 nucleotides line up with TRBD2. V shed 4 bases, J shed 3 bases, and the junction held 7 bases outside the gene matches. Germline lookup yields CDR1 SGHTA and CDR2 FQGTGA. CDR3 length equals 16 residues. As DNA, the CDR3 is TGTGCCAGCAGCTACGGGGCTAGCGGGAACTACAATGAGCAGTTCTTC. Translated: CASSYGASGNYNEQFF.

The J gene is TRBJ2-1, the V gene TRBV19; 7 bases are a match to TRBD2. CDR3 length equals 14 residues. The germline V gene has CDR1 LNHDA and CDR2 SQIVND (reference sequence). V was pared by 3 bases and J by 8 bases, with 7 bases of the junction left unmatched. The CDR3 loop reads CASSIWEGGHEQFF. The CDR3 bases are TGTGCCAGTAGTATTTGGGAGGGAGGCCATGAGCAGTTCTTC.